The 19 T cell receptor beta chains in this list originate from one sample, sequenced in a study of identical twins. MiXCR, run by TCRdb on the 5' RACE reads, gives a single entry per CDR3 protein. The repertoire holds 460,000 or so distinct CDR3 sequences, with 14% as singletons. The same sample was also used in a study of yellow fever vaccine responses in identical twins.

The material sequenced was CD4+ T cells sorted from blood. These TCRs come from a woman between 18 and 30 years old in good health.

This clonotype has just a few counts. The chain links TRBV29-1 to TRBJ1-2, with a tentative D call TRBD1 (5 bases). The germline V gene encodes CDR1 SQVTM and CDR2 ANQGSEA. V was pared by 4 bases and J by 6 bases, with 12 bases between. The CDR3 loop spans 12 amino acids. In DNA, the CDR3 is TGCAGCGTTGTAAACAGGTTGGATGGCTACACCTTC. Its protein is CSVVNRLDGYTF.

The J gene is TRBJ1-4, the V gene TRBV15; 11 bases match TRBD1. The CDR3 has 15 amino acids. The germline CDR1 and CDR2 sequences are LNHNV and YYDKDF (reference sequence). V trimming: 3 bases; J trimming: 6 bases; junction bases outside the gene matches: 3. The CDR3 region has the DNA TGTGCCACCAGCAGGGACAGGGGGCTTTATGAAAAACTGTTTTTT. The encoded protein is CATSRDRGLYEKLFF.

This clonotype turned up a few times. The rearrangement links TRBV11-3 to TRBJ2-1; the D is unclear. Germline loops: CDR1 SGHNT, CDR2 YENEEA. The CDR3 has 13 residues. Between the trimmed V and J ends, which lost 3 bases and 7 bases, there was a span of 10 bases. CDR3 nucleotides: TGTGCCAGCAGCTTCCGGAATGGAAATGAGCAGTTCTTC. Its translation: CASSFRNGNEQFF.

The V and J genes are TRBV12-3 or TRBV12-4 and TRBJ2-5; 8 nucleotides line up with TRBD1. The CDR3 spans 15 residues. V was clipped by 6 bases and J by 1 base; unmatched bases: 7. The CDR3 region is CASRLRTGLQETQYF. The CDR3 region has the DNA TGTGCCAGCAGGTTAAGGACAGGGCTCCAAGAGACCCAGTACTTC.

This clonotype occurred a few times. This chain joins TRBV7-2 and TRBJ2-1; the match to TRBD1 covers 9 bases. Per the germline V gene, CDR1 is SGHTA and CDR2 is FQGNSA. Germline trimming cut 4 bases from V and 8 bases from J; bases unmatched to any gene: 9. CDR3 size: 15 residues. CDR3 sequence (DNA): TGTGCCAGCAGCTCGACTGGGACAGGGTCCGATGAGCAGTTCTTC. It codes for CASSSTGTGSDEQFF. The full variable domain, completed using reference TRBV7-2 and TRBJ2-1, is GAGVSQSPSNKVTEKGKDVELRCDPISGHTALYWYRQSLGQGLEFLIYFQGNSAPDKSGLPSDRFSAERTGGSVSTLTIQRTQQEDSAVYLCASSSTGTGSDEQFFGPGTRLTVL.

This clonotype was seen more than once but under ten times. The chain carries TRBV20-1 and TRBJ2-7; 9 positions match TRBD2. CDR1 DFQATT and CDR2 SNEGSKA come from the germline V gene (reference sequence). Germline trimming cut 6 bases from V and 6 bases from J; bases unmatched to any gene: 12. The CDR3 covers 14 residues. Written as DNA, the CDR3 is TGCAGTGCCACAGCTACTAGCGGGTTCGGCGAGCAGTACTTC. Protein product: CSATATSGFGEQYF.

In its sample, this clonotype was seen a few times. The chain carries TRBV28 and TRBJ1-1; the D gene is possibly TRBD1 (6 bases). The CDR3 has 11 residues. The germline V and J ends were trimmed by 6 bases and 6 bases, with 8 bases remaining between them. The germline gives CDR1 MDHEN, CDR2 SYDVKM. CDR3 region: CASRGQPEAFF. CDR3 DNA sequence: TGTGCCAGCAGAGGACAGCCTGAAGCTTTCTTT.

This clonotype was counted a few times. The chain joins TRBV6-5 to TRBJ1-6, with TRBD1 as a possible D gene (6 bases). This CDR3 has 16 residues. CDR1 is MNHEY and CDR2 is SVGAGI in the germline V gene. Between the trimmed V and J ends, which lost 2 bases and 0 bases, there was a span of 8 bases. In DNA, the CDR3 is TGTGCCAGCAGTTACGACAGGAGCTCCTATAATTCACCCCTCCACTTT. Its translation: CASSYDRSSYNSPLHF.

This chain links TRBV7-8 with TRBJ2-2, with TRBD1 identical over 11 bases. Germline CDR1 reads SGHVS; CDR2 reads FQNEAQ. CDR3 size: 18 residues. The V segment lost 0 bases and the J segment 6 bases; nucleotides outside the gene matches: 9. This CDR3 reads CASSLAGQGAVIPGELFF. CDR3 sequence (DNA): TGTGCCAGCAGCTTAGCAGGACAGGGGGCGGTTATCCCCGGGGAGCTGTTTTTT.

The genes are TRBV12-3 or TRBV12-4 and TRBJ1-1; 7 nucleotides line up with TRBD1. V dropped 6 bases and J dropped 9; count of bases not matched to a gene: 7. This CDR3 spans 12 amino acids. CDR3 sequence reads: CASRMKGAQAFF. For the CDR3, the DNA is TGTGCCAGCAGGATGAAGGGGGCGCAAGCTTTCTTT.

The J gene is TRBJ2-3, the V gene TRBV20-1; TRBD1 matches 10 bases. CDR1 is DFQATT and CDR2 is SNEGSKA in the germline V gene (reference sequence). V lost 5 bases to trimming and J lost 5 bases; unmatched junction nucleotides: 7. This CDR3 has 14 amino acids. The CDR3 nucleotides read TGCAGTGCTTGCGGACAGGGGGAAAGAGATACGCAGTATTTT. This gives the protein CSACGQGERDTQYF.

In this sample, this clonotype turned up many times. The V gene is TRBV4-3, the J gene TRBJ2-7; D is possibly TRBD1 or TRBD2 (5 bases each). Germline CDR1 reads LGHNA; CDR2 reads YSLEER. Trimming removed 3 bases from V and 1 base from J, with 7 bases in between. The CDR3 totals 13 residues. The CDR3 sequence: CASSQGVSYEQYF. Here the CDR3 DNA reads TGCGCCAGCAGCCAGGGGGTGTCCTACGAGCAGTACTTC.

This clonotype was recorded a few times. The rearrangement joins TRBV2 to TRBJ2-7, with D possibly being TRBD1 (5 bases). The germline V gene encodes CDR1 SNHLY and CDR2 FYNNEI. V was pared by 7 bases and J by 3 bases, with 16 bases between. This CDR3 has 14 residues. The CDR3 DNA is TGTGCCAGCACTAGACAGACACCTCTCTACGAGCAGTACTTC. Translating gives CASTRQTPLYEQYF.

This clonotype came up a few times. The rearrangement uses TRBV3-1 and TRBJ2-6, with D unresolved. The CDR3 is made up of 19 amino acids. Trimming took 2 bases from V and 1 from J, leaving 18 bases between them. The germline CDR1 and CDR2 sequences are LGHDT and YNNKEL (reference sequence). The CDR3 DNA follows: TGTGCCAGCAGCCAATATCGGAGCCCGACCGTTTCTGGGGCCAACGTCCTGACTTTC. As protein: CASSQYRSPTVSGANVLTF. The full variable domain, with the rest looked up from reference TRBV3-1 and TRBJ2-6, is DTAVSQTPKYLVTQMGNDKSIKCEQNLGHDTMYWYKQDSKKFLKIMFSYNNKELIINETVPNRFSPKSPDKAHLNLHINSLELGDSAVYFCASSQYRSPTVSGANVLTFGAGSRLTVL.

The chain joins TRBV15 to TRBJ2-6; D unresolved. CDR1 and CDR2 (germline): LNHNV, YYDKDF (reference sequence). This CDR3 region has 18 residues. Trimming took off 5 bases at V and 1 base at J, with 18 bases between the two ends. Written as DNA, the CDR3 is TGTGCCACCAGCCCCCACCTGGCGGATCCTTCTGGGGCCAACGTCCTGACTTTC. Translating it yields CATSPHLADPSGANVLTF.

The chain carries TRBV3-1 and TRBJ2-5, with TRBD2 as a possible D gene (6 bases). CDR1 LGHDT and CDR2 YNNKEL come from the germline V gene (reference sequence). This CDR3 spans 15 amino acids. Deletions cut 3 bases from V and 4 bases from J, with 15 bases between. DNA of the CDR3: TGTGCCAGCAGCCAGTGGGACTCGGGGACAGAGACCCAGTACTTC. It encodes CASSQWDSGTETQYF.

The rearrangement links TRBV2 to TRBJ2-7; D gene ambiguous. CDR1 and CDR2 from the germline V gene are SNHLY and FYNNEI. The ends were cut back, 6 bases at V and 3 bases at J, with 9 bases in the middle. CDR3 length equals 12 residues. CDR3 sequence: CASSQTNYEQYF. The CDR3 DNA reads as TGTGCCAGCAGCCAGACCAACTACGAGCAGTACTTC.

This clonotype was seen more than once but under ten times. This sequence joins TRBV5-1 and TRBJ2-1; 9 bases align to TRBD2. Looked up from germline, CDR1 is SGHRS and CDR2 is YFSETQ. This CDR3 has 15 amino acids. With 0 bases clipped from V and 9 bases from J, the junction kept 7 bases outside the gene matches. In nucleotides, the CDR3 is TGCGCCAGCAGCTTGGCCAGTAGCGGGAGCGCTGAGCAGTTCTTC. It yields the protein CASSLASSGSAEQFF.

The V gene is TRBV6-2 or TRBV6-3, the J gene TRBJ1-2; 7 bases align to TRBD1. V dropped 2 bases and J dropped 3; count of bases not matched to a gene: 6. The CDR3 contains 15 residues. CDR1 is MNHEY and CDR2 is SVGEGT in the germline V gene. The CDR3 sequence is CASSYASTGDYGYTF. In DNA form, the CDR3 reads TGTGCCAGCAGTTACGCCTCTACAGGGGACTATGGCTACACCTTC.